One T cell receptor beta chain is described in this entry. The antigen is undetermined. V trimming: 6 bases; J trimming: 4 bases; junction bases outside the gene matches: 4. The CDR3 has 14 amino acids. Germline CDR1 is MNHNS and CDR2 is SASEGT. The sample is drawn from a study of T cell repertoires in cytomegalovirus infection. Turning to the study itself: Matching HLA type and CMV infection were both indicated by public TCR beta signatures. Findings and caveats of the study: Clonotype analysis showed dominance of the ex vivo response by HLA-C-restricted CMV-specific TCR beta clonotypes. Summed frequency of shared TCR beta families picked out CMV carriers who also had the relevant HLA.

TCRdb re-called the reads with MiXCR, one entry per CDR3 protein. The sample yields 510,000 or so distinct CDR3 sequences, around 27% seen once. Input material: PBMCs. The receptor comes from a human donor in good health (CMV status not recorded). Some clones in this sample may be carry-over from other donors' samples. V gene TRBV6-1 combines with J gene TRBJ2-2; 8 bases match TRBD1. CDR3 amino acids: CASRQGAGTGELFF. CDR3 DNA sequence: TGTGCCAGCAGGCAGGGGGCGGGCACCGGGGAGCTGTTTTTT.